Presented here are 19 T cell receptor beta chains from one specimen sequenced in a study of blood T cell repertoires in COVID-19. Data came from immunoSEQ multiplex PCR; TCRdb stores just in-frame clones and leaves some out. The sample lists fewer than 150,000 clones, 85% to 90% seen once, with 3.8% in the top ten. Sequencing used peripheral blood. The receptors were gathered from a woman aged 60-75 years with COVID-19, enrolled during active disease.

The chain has TRBV5-6 and TRBJ1-2; 7 bases map to TRBD1. Germline trimming cut 3 bases from V and 0 bases from J; bases unmatched to any gene: 2. Germline V gene data show CDR1 as SGHDT and CDR2 as YYEEEE. The CDR3 spans 14 residues. The CDR3 region is CASSSGGSNYGYTF. As DNA, the CDR3 is TGTGCCAGCAGCTCAGGGGGATCTAACTATGGCTACACCTTC.

There are a few counts of this clone. This chain links TRBV6-2 or TRBV6-3 with TRBJ1-6; 7 nucleotides match TRBD1. CDR1 is MNHEY and CDR2 is SVGEGT in the germline V gene. CDR3 length: 18 amino acids. Unmatched junction bases numbered 14, after V lost 2 bases and J lost 7 bases. This CDR3 is CASSYGGRGGWKNSPLHF. The CDR3 region has the DNA TGTGCCAGCAGTTACGGGGGGAGAGGGGGCTGGAAGAATTCACCCCTCCACTTT.

The chain links TRBV10-3 to TRBJ2-1; TRBD2 matches at 10 bases. The CDR3 is 15 amino acids. The V segment lost 4 bases and the J segment 2 bases; nucleotides outside the gene matches: 2. Per germline, CDR1 ENHRY and CDR2 SYGVKD. The CDR3 DNA follows: TGTGCCATCAGTGTAGGACTAGCGGCCTACAATGAGCAGTTCTTC. Protein: CAISVGLAAYNEQFF.

The V call is TRBV29-1, the J call TRBJ2-7, with TRBD1 matching 7 bases. Per germline, CDR1 SQVTM and CDR2 ANQGSEA. V trimming: 4 bases; J trimming: 3 bases; junction bases outside the gene matches: 6. This CDR3 region has 13 residues. The CDR3 loop is CSVAATGNYEQYF. CDR3 nucleotides: TGCAGCGTTGCGGCGACAGGGAACTACGAGCAGTACTTC.

The V call is TRBV5-4, the J call TRBJ1-1, with D tentatively TRBD1 (6 bases). CDR1 is SGHNT, CDR2 YYREEE, per germline (reference sequence). The CDR3 runs to 15 residues. Deletions cut 5 bases from V and 1 base from J, with 15 bases between. Here the CDR3 reads CASRLKTGANTEAFF. In DNA form, the CDR3 reads TGTGCCAGCAGGTTGAAGACAGGCGCGAACACTGAAGCTTTCTTT.

This chain connects TRBV30 to TRBJ1-4; 8 bases map to TRBD1. Trimming took 5 bases from V and 6 from J; bases not matched to a gene: 8. The germline V gene has CDR1 GTSNPN and CDR2 SVGIG (reference sequence). CDR3 length: 14 amino acids. CDR3 in amino acids: CAWGQGAWDEKLFF. CDR3 DNA: TGTGCCTGGGGGCAGGGGGCTTGGGATGAAAAACTGTTTTTT.

The J gene is TRBJ2-7, the V gene TRBV15; 8 bases are a match to TRBD1. CDR1 is LNHNV and CDR2 is YYDKDF in the germline V gene (reference sequence). The length of the CDR3 is 14 residues. V shed 5 bases and J 6 bases; nucleotides not matched to a gene: 9. The chain's CDR3 is CATSPHGQGSEQYF. CDR3 nucleotide sequence: TGTGCCACCAGCCCCCACGGACAGGGCTCCGAGCAGTACTTC.

The genes are TRBV19 and TRBJ2-1; a weak D match, TRBD1 (5 bases). V gave up 5 bases and J gave up 6 bases, with 14 bases separating them. In germline, CDR1 is LNHDA, CDR2 SQIVND (reference sequence). There are 14 residues in the CDR3. CDR3 region: CASSLNFRVNEQFF. CDR3 coding DNA: TGTGCCAGTAGTTTAAACTTCAGGGTCAATGAGCAGTTCTTC.

The chain is built from TRBV7-2 and TRBJ2-3, with a weak D call TRBD1 (5 bases). Germline loops: CDR1 SGHTA, CDR2 FQGNSA. The CDR3 totals 14 residues. Trimming cost V 2 bases and J 2 bases, with 8 bases left between them. The CDR3 sequence: CASSLQGYTDTQYF. The CDR3, as DNA: TGTGCCAGCAGCTTACAGGGCTACACAGATACGCAGTATTTT.

J is TRBJ1-3 and V is TRBV3-1 (or the pseudogene TRBV3-2); the match to TRBD1 covers 7 bases. The germline V gene encodes CDR1 LGHDT and CDR2 YNNKEL (reference sequence). The V segment lost 1 base and the J segment 2 bases; nucleotides outside the gene matches: 5. The CDR3 totals 16 residues. CDR3 in DNA: TGTGCCAGCAGCCAAGGTGACAGGGCAACTGGAAACACCATATATTTT. This codes for CASSQGDRATGNTIYF.

V gene TRBV7-2 combines with J gene TRBJ1-5; D gene unclear. V was trimmed by 2 bases and J by 3 bases, leaving 11 bases between them. The CDR3 spans 15 residues. CDR1 SGHTA and CDR2 FQGNSA come from the germline V gene. CDR3 region: CASSLSPGTNQPQHF. CDR3 bases: TGTGCCAGCAGCTTAAGCCCAGGAACCAATCAGCCCCAGCATTTT.

The J gene is TRBJ1-3, the V gene TRBV11-3, with D hard to call. The CDR3 runs 13 residues. Germline V gene data show CDR1 as SGHNT and CDR2 as YENEEA. Trimming took 5 bases from V and 2 from J, leaving 7 bases between them. The CDR3 sequence: CASSLGAGNTIYF. CDR3 in DNA: TGTGCCAGCAGCCTAGGCGCTGGAAACACCATATATTTT.

V usage is TRBV4-3 and J usage is TRBJ2-2, with no clear D. The CDR3 spans 15 residues. The germline CDR1 and CDR2 sequences are LGHNA and YSLEER. V lost 0 bases to trimming and J lost 1 base, with 6 bases between them. The CDR3 DNA reads as TGCGCCAGCAGCCAAGACAGACAGAACACCGGGGAGCTGTTTTTT. Protein sequence: CASSQDRQNTGELFF.

V and J are TRBV7-2 and TRBJ2-5; no reliable D call. The CDR3 sequence is 11 residues long. Germline values: CDR1 SGHTA, CDR2 FQGNSA. V was clipped by 3 bases and J by 5 bases, with 4 bases between them. The CDR3 region is CASSFLETQYF. The DNA of the CDR3 is TGTGCCAGCAGCTTCCTGGAGACCCAGTACTTC.

This clone showed up just a few times. The chain has TRBV5-3 and TRBJ1-5; D remains unclear. TRBV5-3 is an ORF; its function is uncertain. The V gene lost 4 bases and the J gene lost 6 bases, with 17 bases spanning the gap. This CDR3 region has 15 residues. The CDR3 sequence: CARSPPGSGRQPQHF. CDR3 coding DNA: TGTGCCAGAAGCCCCCCGGGGTCTGGGCGTCAGCCCCAGCATTTT.

The genes are TRBV19 and TRBJ2-2, with 8 bases identical to TRBD1. V lost 5 bases to trimming and J lost 5 bases; unmatched junction nucleotides: 4. The germline gives CDR1 LNHDA, CDR2 SQIVND (reference sequence). The CDR3 is 14 residues long. CDR3 region: CASSVTGGTGELFF. CDR3 nucleotide sequence: TGTGCCAGTAGTGTCACAGGGGGAACCGGGGAGCTGTTTTTT.

This clone was seen more than once but under ten times. This chain links TRBV10-3 with TRBJ1-3; D ambiguous. The germline V and J ends were trimmed by 3 bases and 6 bases, with 12 bases remaining between them. CDR1 is ENHRY, CDR2 SYGVKD, per germline. This CDR3 contains 14 residues. This CDR3 reads CAISDPGTLNTIYF. The CDR3 DNA reads TGTGCCATCAGTGACCCGGGAACGCTAAACACCATATATTTT.

V and J are TRBV19 and TRBJ1-6; D gene unclear. Trimming took 3 bases from V and 6 from J, leaving 6 bases between them. From germline, CDR1 is LNHDA and CDR2 SQIVND (reference sequence). There are 13 residues in the CDR3. This chain's CDR3 is CASSITVNSPLHF. In nucleotides, the CDR3 is TGTGCCAGTAGTATCACAGTTAATTCACCCCTCCACTTT.

The chain has TRBV19 and TRBJ1-5, with 8 nucleotides matching TRBD1. V lost 7 bases, J lost 2 bases, and 7 bases stayed unmatched. The CDR3 is 15 amino acids. Germline V gene sequence: CDR1 LNHDA, CDR2 SQIVND (reference sequence). The CDR3, as DNA: TGTGCCAGTACCCGCGACAGGGGTGGCAATCAGCCCCAGCATTTT. Translating gives CASTRDRGGNQPQHF.